The 10 T cell receptor beta chains below come from one sample, sequenced in a study of regulatory T cells in long-lasting Graves disease. The authors built TCR beta libraries using iRepertoire HTBI primers and Arm-PCR of CDR3 regions. TCRdb called the multiplex PCR reads again in MiXCR, with one record for every CDR3 protein. The data hold 650,000 to 850,000 distinct CDR3 sequences, with around 30% observed a single time. This sample's time point: persistent/refractory GD, antithyroid drugs over 5 years with positive TRAb. From PBMCs, RNA was extracted and then used to make the TCR library. The material was peripheral blood mononuclear cells (PBMCs), obtained when the disease was refractory, from a patient treated with antithyroid drugs. Source of these receptors: a female donor with Graves disease.

The J gene is TRBJ2-1, the V gene TRBV7-2; 15 bases are a match to TRBD2. Germline-derived CDR1 and CDR2 are SGHTA and FQGNSA. J gave up 9 bases and V 5 bases, and 14 bases lay outside the gene matches. The CDR3 runs to 18 residues. The CDR3 nucleotides are TGTGCCAGCAGCGTGACCGGGACTAGCGGGAGGACGGTGTTTGAGCAGTTCTTC. Amino acid sequence: CASSVTGTSGRTVFEQFF. The full variable domain, in which reference TRBV7-2 and TRBJ2-1 provide the parts outside the CDR3, is GAGVSQSPSNKVTEKGKDVELRCDPISGHTALYWYRQSLGQGLEFLIYFQGNSAPDKSGLPSDRFSAERTGGSVSTLTIQRTQQEDSAVYLCASSVTGTSGRTVFEQFFGPGTRLTVL.

The chain has TRBV20-1 and TRBJ1-5; weak D call: TRBD1 (5 bases). This CDR3 is 17 amino acids long. Germline V lookup: CDR1 DFQATT, CDR2 SNEGSKA (reference sequence). V shed 5 bases and J shed 2 bases, with 22 bases lying between them. The DNA for the CDR3 is TGCAGTGCTCTCAGGCCGGAGGGGTCTTCGGGCAATCAGCCCCAGCATTTT. Amino acids: CSALRPEGSSGNQPQHF.

The chain couples TRBV28 to TRBJ2-1; 14 nucleotides match TRBD2. CDR1 and CDR2 from the germline V gene are MDHEN and SYDVKM. CDR3 length: 15 residues. V dropped 6 bases and J dropped 8; count of bases not matched to a gene: 6. CDR3 protein: CASRPGTSGSYEQFF. In nucleotides, the CDR3 is TGTGCCAGCAGACCAGGGACTAGCGGGAGTTATGAGCAGTTCTTC.

This clonotype was seen at least ten times. The rearrangement uses TRBV11-2 and TRBJ2-7; 8 bases are shared with TRBD1. V shed 5 bases and J 7 bases; nucleotides not matched to a gene: 13. Per the germline V gene, CDR1 is SGHAT and CDR2 is FQNNGV. The CDR3 covers 15 residues. The CDR3 here is CASSPRTGISREQYF. The CDR3 nucleotides read TGTGCCAGCAGCCCCCGGACAGGGATCTCTCGGGAGCAGTACTTC.

This clonotype was found many times. The CDR3 region is CASSLPGLPGDGYTF. CDR3 nucleotide sequence: TGTGCCAGCAGCTTACCGGGACTGCCGGGGGACGGCTACACCTTC. V is TRBV5-5 and J is TRBJ1-2, with D maybe TRBD1 (5 bases). The germline CDR1 and CDR2 sequences are SGHKS and YYEKEE (reference sequence). This CDR3 region has 15 residues. The V end lost 2 bases, the J end lost 8 bases, and 19 bases lay between the germline ends.

J is TRBJ1-5 and V is TRBV7-9; D unclear. This CDR3 has 16 amino acids. V was pared by 1 base and J by 5 bases, with 15 bases between. Germline values: CDR1 SEHNR, CDR2 FQNEAQ (reference sequence). DNA of the CDR3: TGTGCCAGCAGCTTAGTTGGTCTTGGCAATGATCAGCCCCAGCATTTT. Its protein is CASSLVGLGNDQPQHF.

V usage is TRBV19 and J usage is TRBJ1-2; 8 bases map to TRBD1. Trimming at V came to 4 bases and at J to 2 bases, leaving 3 bases not matched to a gene. Germline-derived CDR1 and CDR2 are LNHDA and SQIVND (reference sequence). The CDR3 runs to 14 residues. The CDR3 here is CASSTGQENYGYTF. The CDR3 DNA sequence: TGTGCCAGTAGTACGGGACAGGAGAACTATGGCTACACCTTC. The variable domain in full, with the rest retrieved from reference TRBV19 and TRBJ1-2, is DGGITQSPKYLFRKEGQNVTLSCEQNLNHDAMYWYRQDPGQGLRLIYYSQIVNDFQKGDIAEGYSVSREKKESFPLTVTSAQKNPTAFYLCASSTGQENYGYTFGSGTRLTVV.

This clonotype was counted only a few times. The chain recombines TRBV3-1 with TRBJ2-3; D gene ambiguous. From germline, CDR1 is LGHDT and CDR2 YNNKEL (reference sequence). There are 14 residues in the CDR3. V was clipped by 6 bases and J by 3 bases, with 13 bases between them. The CDR3 nucleotides are TGTGCCAGCAGGGCTCACGCCGGGACAGATACGCAGTATTTT. It codes for CASRAHAGTDTQYF.

This rearrangement joins TRBV11-2 to TRBJ2-7, with 8 positions matching TRBD2. This CDR3 is 16 amino acids long. The germline gives CDR1 SGHAT, CDR2 FQNNGV. With V trimmed by 1 base and J by 1 base, 6 bases remained unmatched. The CDR3 DNA sequence: TGTGCCAGCAGCTTAGGAGCGGGAGTGCAATCCTACGAGCAGTACTTC. Its protein is CASSLGAGVQSYEQYF. Variable domain in full (rest from reference TRBV11-2 and TRBJ2-7): EAGVAQSPRYKIIEKRQSVAFWCNPISGHATLYWYQQILGQGPKLLIQFQNNGVVDDSQLPKDRFSAERLKGVDSTLKIQPAKLEDSAVYLCASSLGAGVQSYEQYFGPGTRLTVT.

The rearrangement links TRBV11-2 to TRBJ2-1; D possibly corresponds to TRBD2 (6 bases). The germline gives CDR1 SGHAT, CDR2 FQNNGV. The ends were cut back, 4 bases at V and 3 bases at J, with 16 bases in the middle. CDR3 length equals 16 residues. CDR3 protein: CASSWSDGSGYNEQFF. The CDR3 nucleotides are TGTGCCAGCAGCTGGTCCGACGGGAGTGGCTACAATGAGCAGTTCTTC.